What follows are 24 T cell receptor beta chains derived from one specimen sequenced in a study of shared clonotypes between healthy human individuals. Generated by immunoSEQ multiplex PCR, the TCRdb table keeps only in-frame clones and is missing some. The top ten hold 12% of the sample, which has about 600,000 clones, roughly 79% seen once. The specimen sequenced was PBMCs. The receptors originated from a woman between 40 and 50 years old in good health. Some clones in this sample may be carry-over from other donors' samples.

The V and J genes are TRBV18 and TRBJ2-7, with 8 bases identical to TRBD1. The V and J ends lost 0 bases and 3 bases, in that order; junction bases with no gene match: 4. The CDR3 extends over 15 amino acids. CDR1 and CDR2 (germline): KGHSH, LQKENI. The CDR3 loop is CASSPPRTGIYEQYF. The CDR3, as DNA: TGTGCCAGCTCACCACCCAGGACAGGGATCTACGAGCAGTACTTC.

This chain connects TRBV23-1 to TRBJ1-5; D not certain. TRBV23-1 counts as an open reading frame of uncertain function. V lost 5 bases and J lost 0, with 20 bases in between. CDR3 size: 18 residues. CDR3 region: CASSRVLTDFDSNQPQHF. The CDR3 DNA sequence: TGCGCCAGCAGTAGGGTCTTGACGGACTTCGATAGCAATCAGCCCCAGCATTTT.

This chain uses TRBV19 with TRBJ2-6, with 7 bases matching TRBD1. J gave up 0 bases and V 9 bases, and 11 bases lay outside the gene matches. The CDR3 runs 17 residues. Per the germline V gene, CDR1 is LNHDA and CDR2 is SQIVND (reference sequence). The CDR3 protein is CARWDRSISSGANVLTF. The DNA of the CDR3 is TGTGCCAGATGGGACAGAAGTATTTCCTCTGGGGCCAACGTCCTGACTTTC.

The CDR3: CSVDVAGSNEKLFF. The CDR3 DNA reads TGCAGCGTTGACGTAGCAGGATCTAATGAAAAACTGTTTTTT. This chain uses TRBV29-1 with TRBJ1-4; D call uncertain. The germline V gene has CDR1 SQVTM and CDR2 ANQGSEA. The CDR3 has 14 residues. The V end was cut by 3 bases, the J end by 3 bases, with 11 bases between.

The rearrangement uses TRBV7-8 and TRBJ2-5, with D possibly matching TRBD1 (5 bases). Germline V gives CDR1 SGHVS, CDR2 FQNEAQ. CDR3 length equals 14 residues. Trimming took off 6 bases at V and 2 bases at J, with 13 bases between the two ends. The CDR3, as DNA: TGTGCCAGCAGTCCCCGACAGAGACAAGAGACCCAGTACTTC. Translation: CASSPRQRQETQYF.

The chain is built from TRBV27 and TRBJ2-5, with 9 bases fitting TRBD2. CDR1 is MNHEY and CDR2 is SMNVEV in the germline V gene (reference sequence). CDR3 length: 16 amino acids. V was pared by 3 bases and J by 6 bases, with 11 bases of the junction left unmatched. The CDR3 is CASSFPLSGRRKTQYF. CDR3 coding DNA: TGTGCCAGCAGTTTCCCCCTGAGCGGGAGGCGAAAGACCCAGTACTTC.

The chain uses TRBV21-1 and TRBJ2-7; TRBD1 is the table's D call, not checked against the DNA. TRBV21-1 is shown as a pseudogene. The CDR3 totals 18 residues. CDR3 coding DNA: TGTGCCAGCAGCGAAACCGGGACAGGGGTGATTCATTCCTACGAGCAGTACTTC. This gives the protein CASSETGTGVIHSYEQYF.

This clone has a handful of counts. V is TRBV2 and J is TRBJ2-7, with 11 bases matching TRBD1. Germline V gene lookup returns CDR1 SNHLY and CDR2 FYNNEI. The junction had 6 bases not matched to a gene; V was cut back by 6 bases and J by 2 bases. The CDR3 is made up of 15 amino acids. Here the CDR3 DNA reads TGTGCCAGCAGGGCCGGACAGGGGGCAACCTACGAGCAGTACTTC. Translated, it gives CASRAGQGATYEQYF.

About this clone: Other DNA sequences within the sample encode an identical CDR3. V gene TRBV6-6 combines with J gene TRBJ2-7; 7 nucleotides align to TRBD2. The V and J ends lost 2 bases and 4 bases, in that order; junction bases with no gene match: 8. The germline CDR1 and CDR2 sequences are MNHNY and SVGAGI (reference sequence). This CDR3 is built from 15 residues. The DNA for the CDR3 is TGTGCCAGCAGTTACAAAGCTAGCGGAGCATACGAGCAGTACTTC. Its translation: CASSYKASGAYEQYF.

This rearrangement joins TRBV27 to TRBJ2-7; a possible D gene is TRBD2 (5 bases). The CDR3 extends over 13 amino acids. Germline V gene sequence: CDR1 MNHEY, CDR2 SMNVEV (reference sequence). Deletions cut 4 bases from V and 4 bases from J, with 11 bases between. CDR3: CASSSPGGYEQYF. In DNA, the CDR3 is TGTGCCAGCAGTTCTCCCGGAGGATACGAGCAGTACTTC.

This clone has a handful of counts. The rearrangement links TRBV6-4 to TRBJ1-1, with TRBD1 matching over 8 bases. The CDR3 has 14 amino acids. CDR1 and CDR2 (germline): MRHNA, SNTAGT. V lost 3 bases to trimming and J lost 4 bases; unmatched junction nucleotides: 4. The CDR3 is CASSEGQGATEAFF. For the CDR3, the DNA is TGTGCCAGCAGTGAAGGACAGGGTGCCACTGAAGCTTTCTTT.

The chain recombines TRBV15 with TRBJ2-7; D gene unclear. The V and J ends lost 0 bases and 0 bases respectively, with 15 bases between them. CDR1 is LNHNV and CDR2 is YYDKDF in the germline V gene (reference sequence). This CDR3 is built from 17 residues. The CDR3 reads CATSRDSLKLYSYEQYF. The CDR3 DNA follows: TGTGCCACCAGCAGAGATTCCCTCAAGCTTTACTCCTACGAGCAGTACTTC.

This clone appeared a few times. The chain has TRBV4-3 and TRBJ2-3; D is undetermined. Germline CDR1 and CDR2: LGHNA and YSLEER. Between the trimmed V and J ends, which lost 4 bases and 2 bases, there was a span of 16 bases. The CDR3 is 16 residues long. CDR3 nucleotide sequence: TGCGCCAGCAGCCCCTTGGCTTCCGGACCCACAGATACGCAGTATTTT. This encodes CASSPLASGPTDTQYF.

The chain recombines TRBV27 with TRBJ2-1; 13 nucleotides agree with TRBD2. This CDR3 contains 15 residues. Trimming at V came to 11 bases and at J to 4 bases, leaving 8 bases not matched to a gene. Looked up from germline, CDR1 is MNHEY and CDR2 is SMNVEV (reference sequence). CDR3 DNA sequence: TGTGCCTCACGGACTAGCGGGAGTGTATACAATGAGCAGTTCTTC. Translated, it gives CASRTSGSVYNEQFF.

This chain uses TRBV7-3 with TRBJ1-3, with D unresolved. Trimming left V 2 bases short and J 4 bases short, with 3 bases between. In germline, CDR1 is SGHTA, CDR2 FQGTGA. CDR3 size: 12 residues. DNA of the CDR3: TGTGCCAGCAGCTTAGAGGGAAACACCATATATTTT. Encoded protein: CASSLEGNTIYF.

In the case of this clone: A clone one base away is much larger, so this may be a read error. Other DNA sequences in the same sample also yield this CDR3. The chain couples TRBV6-4 to TRBJ2-5, with D tentatively TRBD2 (6 bases). CDR1 MRHNA and CDR2 SNTAGT come from the germline V gene. This CDR3 has 13 amino acids. Trimming took 6 bases from V and 1 from J, leaving 9 bases between them. CDR3 residues: CASSRDSQETQYF. The CDR3 coding sequence is TGTGCCAGCAGCCGGGACTCCCAAGAGACCCAGTACTTC.

The chain is built from TRBV2 and TRBJ2-2, with D perhaps TRBD1 (6 bases). The CDR3 is 15 amino acids. The V and J ends lost 5 bases and 0 bases respectively, with 10 bases between them. Germline V gene lookup returns CDR1 SNHLY and CDR2 FYNNEI. This CDR3 is CASSPGTPNTGELFF. Written as DNA, the CDR3 is TGTGCCAGCAGTCCCGGGACACCGAACACCGGGGAGCTGTTTTTT.

This clone came up a few times. The same CDR3 also results from other DNA sequences found in this sample. The chain recombines TRBV15 with TRBJ1-1; D gene unclear. The germline CDR1 and CDR2 sequences are LNHNV and YYDKDF (reference sequence). This CDR3 is built from 13 residues. Trimming shortened V by 0 bases and J by 5 bases, and 7 bases separated the two germline ends. The CDR3 protein is CATSRDGVTEAFF. CDR3 nucleotide sequence: TGTGCCACCAGCAGAGACGGGGTAACTGAAGCTTTCTTT.

This chain connects TRBV5-1 to TRBJ2-1; a weak D match, TRBD2 (7 bases). The CDR3 totals 17 residues. Germline V gene data show CDR1 as SGHRS and CDR2 as YFSETQ. The V end was cut by 4 bases, the J end by 0 bases, with 17 bases between. Here the CDR3 reads CASSPWGGGSSYNEQFF. DNA of the CDR3: TGCGCCAGCAGCCCTTGGGGGGGCGGGAGCTCCTACAATGAGCAGTTCTTC. The complete variable domain, with remaining parts taken from reference TRBV5-1 and TRBJ2-1, reads KAGVTQTPRYLIKTRGQQVTLSCSPISGHRSVSWYQQTPGQGLQFLFEYFSETQRNKGNFPGRFSGRQFSNSRSEMNVSTLELGDSALYLCASSPWGGGSSYNEQFFGPGTRLTVL.

The genes are TRBV28 and TRBJ2-5; maybe TRBD1 (7 bases). Germline assignment: CDR1 MDHEN and CDR2 SYDVKM. The CDR3 consists of 13 residues. The V gene lost 9 bases and the J gene lost 7 bases, with 18 bases spanning the gap. The CDR3 sequence: CASTGAVGGTQYF. In DNA, the CDR3 is TGTGCCAGTACAGGGGCCGTCGGGGGGACCCAGTACTTC.

V gene TRBV28 combines with J gene TRBJ1-5, with D uncertain. Looked up from germline, CDR1 is MDHEN and CDR2 is SYDVKM. This CDR3 spans 13 amino acids. The V end lost 2 bases, the J end lost 7 bases, and 9 bases lay between the germline ends. The CDR3 sequence: CASSLSWWQPQHF. The CDR3 DNA follows: TGTGCCAGCAGTTTAAGCTGGTGGCAGCCCCAGCATTTT. Using reference TRBV28 and TRBJ1-5 for the parts outside the CDR3, the full variable domain is DVKVTQSSRYLVKRTGEKVFLECVQDMDHENMFWYRQDPGLGLRLIYFSYDVKMKEKGDIPEGYSVSREKKERFSLILESASTNQTSMYLCASSLSWWQPQHFGDGTRLSIL.

The chain is built from TRBV9 and TRBJ2-5, with 8 bases fitting TRBD1. The CDR3 sequence is 16 residues long. The J segment lost 5 bases and the V segment lost 3 bases, leaving 12 bases of the junction unmatched. Germline lookup yields CDR1 SGDLS and CDR2 YYNGEE. The CDR3 DNA sequence: TGTGCCAGCAGCGCCCGACAGGGGAAGGTTGGGGAGACCCAGTACTTC. It yields the protein CASSARQGKVGETQYF.

There are a few counts of this clone. The chain links TRBV18 to TRBJ1-2, with TRBD1 identical over 7 bases. The CDR3 spans 13 residues. Germline V gene data show CDR1 as KGHSH and CDR2 as LQKENI. V shed 2 bases and J 7 bases; nucleotides not matched to a gene: 4. CDR3 amino acids: CASSPDRDGGYTF. As DNA, the CDR3 is TGTGCCAGCTCACCAGACAGGGATGGTGGCTACACCTTC.

The chain uses TRBV5-6 and TRBJ2-5, with 11 bases aligning to TRBD2. In germline, CDR1 is SGHDT, CDR2 YYEEEE. The CDR3 runs 13 residues. Losses at the gene ends were 2 bases for V and 8 bases for J; bases not matched to a gene: 2. The CDR3 DNA reads as TGTGCCAGCAGCTTAACTAGCGGGGGAACCCAGTACTTC. Residues: CASSLTSGGTQYF. The full variable domain, rest sourced from reference TRBV5-6 and TRBJ2-5, is DAGVTQSPTHLIKTRGQQVTLRCSPKSGHDTVSWYQQALGQGPQFIFQYYEEEERQRGNFPDRFSGHQFPNYSSELNVNALLLGDSALYLCASSLTSGGTQYFGPGTRLLVL.